Presented here are 30 T cell receptor beta chains from one specimen sequenced in a study of PD-1 blockade in classical Hodgkin lymphoma. No patient escaped relapse after autologous stem cell transplantation, and brentuximab vedotin exposure varied. Measured with immunoSEQ multiplex PCR; TCRdb has only the in-frame clones, and not every one. Altogether about 22,000 clones are present, around three quarters being singletons, with the ten largest covering 15% to 20%. The sequenced sample was peripheral blood mononuclear cells (PBMCs), obtained before the second cycle of nivolumab. These receptors were obtained from a human donor with classical Hodgkin lymphoma.

This clone was picked up a small number of times. The V call is TRBV6-1, the J call TRBJ1-3, with D uncertain. Trimming stripped 2 bases from V and 0 bases from J, with 11 bases between. The CDR3 is 16 amino acids. Germline-derived CDR1 and CDR2 are MNHNS and SASEGT. DNA for the CDR3: TGTGCCAGCAGTGAACTCCGGGCCGGCTCTGGAAACACCATATATTTT. Amino acid sequence: CASSELRAGSGNTIYF.

This chain uses TRBV6-5 with TRBJ2-5; D unresolved. The germline V gene encodes CDR1 MNHEY and CDR2 SVGAGI. The CDR3 is made up of 13 amino acids. V lost 5 bases, J lost 5 bases, and 12 bases lay in between. CDR3 protein: CASSPPIRETQYF. The CDR3 bases are TGTGCCAGCAGTCCCCCAATCCGGGAGACCCAGTACTTC.

Within the sample, this clone is medium-sized (0.01 to 0.1%). V is TRBV28 and J is TRBJ2-5, with TRBD2 identical over 7 bases. CDR1 and CDR2 (germline): MDHEN, SYDVKM. The junction had 8 bases not matched to a gene; V was cut back by 1 base and J by 3 bases. This CDR3 is built from 16 residues. CDR3 region: CASSLSWGGEKETQYF. CDR3 nucleotides: TGTGCCAGCAGTTTATCATGGGGGGGGGAAAAAGAGACCCAGTACTTC.

Judged by abundance, this clone is medium-sized. This chain joins TRBV5-1 and TRBJ2-5; D might be TRBD1 (7 bases). V lost 1 base and J 2 bases, leaving 12 bases between the germline ends. The CDR3 spans 15 residues. The germline V gene encodes CDR1 SGHRS and CDR2 YFSETQ. For the CDR3, the DNA is TGCGCCAGCAGCTTGCGCGGGACAGAACAAGAGACCCAGTACTTC. Encoded protein: CASSLRGTEQETQYF.

This clone was detected only once. The sample has other DNA sequences that encode this CDR3 too. CDR3 loop: CASSQSRRGNQPQHF. In DNA form, the CDR3 reads TGCGCCAGCAGTCAATCCCGGCGGGGAAATCAGCCCCAGCATTTT. This chain links TRBV23-1 with TRBJ1-5; D remains ambiguous. TRBV23-1 is recorded as an ORF, its role being uncertain. Trimming took 0 bases from V and 4 from J, leaving 10 bases between them. The CDR3 consists of 15 residues.

The chain is built from TRBV2 and TRBJ2-3; a possible D gene is TRBD2 (5 bases). Germline CDR1 is SNHLY and CDR2 is FYNNEI. V was cut by 1 base and J by 0 bases, with 17 bases left in between. The CDR3 totals 18 residues. The DNA of the CDR3 is TGTGCCAGCAGTGAAGGGAATTACGGGAACCCGAGCACAGATACGCAGTATTTT. This gives the protein CASSEGNYGNPSTDTQYF.

The rearrangement uses TRBV30 and TRBJ1-6; 9 nucleotides align to TRBD1. Germline V gene sequence: CDR1 GTSNPN, CDR2 SVGIG (reference sequence). V shed 3 bases, J shed 10 bases, and the junction held 7 bases outside the gene matches. There are 14 residues in the CDR3. The CDR3 here is CAWSSGQGLSPLHF. In DNA form, the CDR3 reads TGTGCCTGGAGCTCAGGACAGGGGCTATCACCCCTCCACTTT.

CDR3 bases: TGTGCCAGCAGCTTGATAGGGGGCTCCTACGAGCAGTACTTC. Amino acid sequence: CASSLIGGSYEQYF. The chain links TRBV7-6 to TRBJ2-7; a weak D match, TRBD1 (6 bases). Germline CDR1 is SGHVS and CDR2 is FNYEAQ. Between the trimmed V and J ends, which lost 3 bases and 0 bases, there was a span of 9 bases. The length of the CDR3 is 14 residues.

A single count supports this clone. The chain is built from TRBV4-2 and TRBJ1-1, with TRBD1 as a possible D gene (6 bases). Trimming removed 0 bases from V and 0 bases from J, with 17 bases in between. From germline, CDR1 is LGHNA and CDR2 YNFKEQ. This CDR3 has 18 amino acids. CDR3: CASSQDTHTGPMNTEAFF. The CDR3 bases are TGTGCCAGCAGCCAAGATACCCATACAGGGCCCATGAACACTGAAGCTTTCTTT.

This chain connects TRBV19 to TRBJ1-1, with a tentative D call TRBD1 (6 bases). The germline V gene has CDR1 LNHDA and CDR2 SQIVND (reference sequence). The CDR3 totals 15 residues. V was clipped by 7 bases and J by 0 bases, with 15 bases between them. CDR3 nucleotide sequence: TGTGCCAGTACCGATTTGGGGGGCTTGAACACTGAAGCTTTCTTT. This codes for CASTDLGGLNTEAFF.

This sequence joins TRBV2 and TRBJ2-4; 7 nucleotides line up with TRBD2. Germline-derived CDR1 and CDR2 are SNHLY and FYNNEI. Germline trimming cut 1 base from V and 6 bases from J; bases unmatched to any gene: 6. The CDR3 runs to 15 residues. CDR3 residues: CASSEGPGGRNIQYF. CDR3 bases: TGTGCCAGCAGTGAAGGGCCAGGCGGGAGAAACATTCAGTACTTC.

The genes are TRBV28 and TRBJ1-3; no firm D call. The CDR3 has 14 amino acids. V lost 3 bases and J 1 base, leaving 7 bases between the germline ends. The germline CDR1 and CDR2 sequences are MDHEN and SYDVKM. The CDR3 nucleotides read TGTGCCAGCAGTTTGCAGGTTTCTGGAAACACCATATATTTT. Translation gives CASSLQVSGNTIYF. The whole variable domain, remainder taken from reference TRBV28 and TRBJ1-3, is DVKVTQSSRYLVKRTGEKVFLECVQDMDHENMFWYRQDPGLGLRLIYFSYDVKMKEKGDIPEGYSVSREKKERFSLILESASTNQTSMYLCASSLQVSGNTIYFGEGSWLTVV.

This clone was seen only once. This chain connects TRBV28 to TRBJ1-1; D perhaps matches TRBD1 (5 bases). Between the trimmed V and J ends, which lost 6 bases and 5 bases, there was a span of 16 bases. This CDR3 is 14 amino acids long. Germline lookup yields CDR1 MDHEN and CDR2 SYDVKM. As DNA, the CDR3 is TGTGCCAGCAGACCTAGGCGGGGGGAGACTGAAGCTTTCTTT. Translation: CASRPRRGETEAFF.

The J gene is TRBJ1-5, the V gene TRBV6-5, with a possible D match to TRBD1 (6 bases). The CDR3 consists of 15 residues. V lost 3 bases and J lost 7, with 16 bases in between. Germline loops: CDR1 MNHEY, CDR2 SVGAGI. The CDR3 coding sequence is TGTGCCAGCAGTTATGTCGGGGGCACGGGCCAGCCCCAGCATTTT. Translated, it gives CASSYVGGTGQPQHF.

V usage is TRBV6-5 and J usage is TRBJ2-3; maybe TRBD2 (6 bases). Deletions cut 1 base from V and 6 bases from J, with 14 bases between. The CDR3 covers 15 residues. Per germline, CDR1 MNHEY and CDR2 SVGAGI. The CDR3 DNA reads TGTGCCAGCAGTTACTGGAGGGACGGATCCGATACGCAGTATTTT. Its translation is CASSYWRDGSDTQYF.

This clone was counted only a few times. V is TRBV7-8 and J is TRBJ2-2, with D possibly TRBD1 on 6 matching bases. The CDR3 has 17 residues. Trimming stripped 2 bases from V and 3 bases from J, with 16 bases between. Germline CDR1 is SGHVS and CDR2 is FQNEAQ. The CDR3 here is CASSLWGTGSHTGELFF. CDR3 in DNA: TGTGCCAGCAGCTTATGGGGAACAGGGTCGCACACCGGGGAGCTGTTTTTT.

This rearrangement joins TRBV6-1 to TRBJ2-1; D gene ambiguous. The V gene's germline CDR1 is MNHNS and CDR2 SASEGT. There are 14 residues in the CDR3. V was shortened by 4 bases and J by 11 bases, with 18 bases between the two germline ends. CDR3 coding DNA: TGTGCCAGCAGTGTCCTCCCCCACGAGACCCAGCAGTTCTTC. The encoded protein is CASSVLPHETQQFF.

This clone was found a few times. The V call is TRBV19, the J call TRBJ2-5, with TRBD1 matching over 9 bases. Trimming took 7 bases from V and 4 from J; bases not matched to a gene: 10. The V gene's germline CDR1 is LNHDA and CDR2 SQIVND (reference sequence). The CDR3 is made up of 15 amino acids. The CDR3: CASTSRGQGLETQYF. CDR3 sequence (DNA): TGTGCCAGTACCTCTCGGGGACAGGGTTTAGAGACCCAGTACTTC. The complete variable domain, with remaining parts taken from reference TRBV19 and TRBJ2-5, reads DGGITQSPKYLFRKEGQNVTLSCEQNLNHDAMYWYRQDPGQGLRLIYYSQIVNDFQKGDIAEGYSVSREKKESFPLTVTSAQKNPTAFYLCASTSRGQGLETQYFGPGTRLLVL.

This chain's CDR3 is CSVVGGTGANVLTF. DNA for the CDR3: TGCAGCGTTGTGGGGGGGACTGGGGCCAACGTCCTGACTTTC. V is TRBV29-1 and J is TRBJ2-6; 7 bases fit TRBD2. CDR3 length equals 14 residues. CDR1 SQVTM and CDR2 ANQGSEA come from the germline V gene. With V trimmed by 4 bases and J by 2 bases, 2 bases remained unmatched.

The rearrangement links TRBV29-1 to TRBJ2-5, with unresolved D. The CDR3 contains 14 residues. The germline CDR1 and CDR2 sequences are SQVTM and ANQGSEA. The V gene lost 3 bases and the J gene lost 2 bases, with 13 bases spanning the gap. The CDR3 nucleotides are TGCAGCGTTGAGGGTCGTATAACTCAAGAGACCCAGTACTTC. This codes for CSVEGRITQETQYF.

This clone appeared once. J is TRBJ1-1 and V is TRBV25-1, with D tentatively TRBD1 (6 bases). Germline loops: CDR1 MGHDK, CDR2 SYGVNS. The CDR3 covers 13 residues. Trimming shortened V by 8 bases and J by 1 base, and 11 bases separated the two germline ends. The CDR3 sequence is CASQTGRNTEAFF. The CDR3 region has the DNA TGTGCCAGCCAAACAGGGAGGAACACTGAAGCTTTCTTT.

The rearrangement joins TRBV18 to TRBJ2-1; unclear D gene. The V end was cut by 4 bases, the J end by 7 bases, with 5 bases between. Germline V CDR1 and CDR2: KGHSH, LQKENI. The CDR3 consists of 11 residues. The CDR3 region is CASSQTNEQFF. For the CDR3, the DNA is TGTGCCAGCTCACAAACTAATGAGCAGTTCTTC.

J is TRBJ2-7 and V is TRBV5-1; 10 bases are a match to TRBD2. CDR3 size: 17 residues. Trimming at V came to 1 base and at J to 6 bases, leaving 13 bases not matched to a gene. Per the germline V gene, CDR1 is SGHRS and CDR2 is YFSETQ. The CDR3 DNA sequence: TGCGCCAGCAGCTTGATTGCTAGCGGGAGCCGACCCAGCGAGCAGTACTTC. As protein: CASSLIASGSRPSEQYF.

This rearrangement joins TRBV18 to TRBJ2-7, with D hard to call. This CDR3 region has 12 residues. V shed 1 base and J shed 3 bases, with 4 bases lying between them. Germline CDR1 and CDR2: KGHSH and LQKENI. CDR3 region: CASSPLGYEQYF. CDR3 in DNA: TGTGCCAGCTCACCACTGGGCTACGAGCAGTACTTC. Based on the CDR3 plus reference TRBV18 and TRBJ2-7, the full variable domain is NAGVMQNPRHLVRRRGQEARLRCSPMKGHSHVYWYRQLPEEGLKFMVYLQKENIIDESGMPKERFSAEFPKEGPSILRIQQVVRGDSAAYFCASSPLGYEQYFGPGTRLTVT.

The rearrangement links TRBV5-4 to TRBJ2-5, with TRBD1 matching over 9 bases. Germline loops: CDR1 SGHNT, CDR2 YYREEE (reference sequence). The ends lost 3 bases at V and 5 bases at J; junction bases unmatched: 5. The length of the CDR3 is 14 residues. CDR3 bases: TGTGCCAGCAGCTCGGACAGGGGTTTTGAGACCCAGTACTTC. Translation gives CASSSDRGFETQYF.

The chain is built from TRBV19 and TRBJ2-2; tentatively, D is TRBD2 (6 bases). Germline-derived CDR1 and CDR2 are LNHDA and SQIVND (reference sequence). This CDR3 comprises 16 residues. V shed 7 bases and J shed 5 bases, with 20 bases lying between them. The CDR3 DNA is TGTGCCAGTACTCGTCAGGGAGGTCTTTATACCGGGGAGCTGTTTTTT. As protein: CASTRQGGLYTGELFF.

The chain is built from TRBV6-1 and TRBJ2-1, with D perhaps matching TRBD1 (6 bases). The CDR3 is 11 residues long. V dropped 6 bases and J dropped 12 bases, with 12 bases sitting between them. From germline, CDR1 is MNHNS and CDR2 SASEGT. CDR3 residues: CASRGQFGQFF. For the CDR3, the DNA is TGTGCCAGCAGAGGACAGTTTGGGCAGTTCTTC.

A few counts support this clone. The gene calls are TRBV6-1 and TRBJ2-7; the D gene is possibly TRBD1 (5 bases). The CDR3 extends over 15 amino acids. Per the germline V gene, CDR1 is MNHNS and CDR2 is SASEGT. V lost 7 bases to trimming and J lost 9 bases, with 25 bases between them. The CDR3 bases are TGTGCCAGCACAACCGAGGCAGGGTTCTTCTTACGGCAGTACTTC. Translating it yields CASTTEAGFFLRQYF.

CDR3 in amino acids: CASSLSLAGSTDTQYF. The CDR3 nucleotides read TGTGCCAGCAGCTTGTCACTAGCGGGGTCCACAGATACGCAGTATTTT. V and J are TRBV5-4 and TRBJ2-3, with 10 bases identical to TRBD2. CDR1 and CDR2 (germline): SGHNT, YYREEE (reference sequence). J lost 2 bases, V lost 1 base, and 4 bases had no gene match. The CDR3 totals 16 residues.

The V and J genes are TRBV9 and TRBJ2-5; 9 bases line up with TRBD1. Germline V gene lookup returns CDR1 SGDLS and CDR2 YYNGEE. V dropped 4 bases and J dropped 1; count of bases not matched to a gene: 2. The CDR3 has 14 residues. The CDR3 is CASSKGQGQETQYF. Written as DNA, the CDR3 is TGTGCCAGCAGCAAGGGACAGGGCCAAGAGACCCAGTACTTC.